This passage covers 20 T cell receptor beta chains from one sample sequenced in a study of cytomegalovirus exposure and HLA in healthy donors. Sequencing was performed with immunoSEQ multiplex PCR; in TCRdb, only in-frame clones are kept and a portion is missing. In the table there are 120,000 to 150,000 clones, around 85% of which are singletons. Sequenced: PBMCs. These receptors were collected from a man between 18 and 35 years old in good health and CMV-seronegative.

This clone was seen just once. This chain connects TRBV18 to TRBJ1-2, with a tentative D call TRBD1 (5 bases). Germline CDR1 KGHSH, CDR2 LQKENI. This CDR3 spans 14 amino acids. The V gene lost 3 bases and the J gene lost 2 bases, with 10 bases spanning the gap. The CDR3 sequence is CASSPRQTNYGYTF. The CDR3 DNA sequence: TGTGCCAGCTCACCGCGACAGACCAACTATGGCTACACCTTC.

The gene calls are TRBV7-2 and TRBJ1-1; 7 bases fit TRBD1. The CDR3 covers 14 residues. Unmatched junction bases numbered 4, after V lost 5 bases and J lost 1 base. Germline CDR1 SGHTA, CDR2 FQGNSA. CDR3 residues: CASSPGQSNTEAFF. As DNA, the CDR3 is TGTGCCAGCAGCCCGGGACAGTCGAACACTGAAGCTTTCTTT.

This rearrangement joins TRBV19 to TRBJ2-5; 7 positions match TRBD1. The germline V gene has CDR1 LNHDA and CDR2 SQIVND (reference sequence). The CDR3 sequence is 15 residues long. V trimming: 4 bases; J trimming: 2 bases; junction bases outside the gene matches: 7. CDR3 residues: CASSNRQGFQETQYF. The CDR3 nucleotides are TGTGCCAGTAGTAATCGACAGGGCTTTCAAGAGACCCAGTACTTC. Full variable domain (missing parts from reference TRBV19 and TRBJ2-5): DGGITQSPKYLFRKEGQNVTLSCEQNLNHDAMYWYRQDPGQGLRLIYYSQIVNDFQKGDIAEGYSVSREKKESFPLTVTSAQKNPTAFYLCASSNRQGFQETQYFGPGTRLLVL.

The chain links TRBV27 to TRBJ2-2, with TRBD1 matching over 7 bases. Unmatched junction bases numbered 10, after V lost 5 bases and J lost 4 bases. The CDR3 sequence is 16 residues long. Germline CDR1 and CDR2: MNHEY and SMNVEV (reference sequence). The chain's CDR3 is CASSPPGRGSTGELFF. The CDR3 DNA reads TGTGCCAGCAGTCCCCCGGGCAGGGGGAGCACCGGGGAGCTGTTTTTT.

This clone was recorded only once. The V gene is TRBV5-6, the J gene TRBJ2-5; 12 nucleotides match TRBD2. V trimming: 4 bases; J trimming: 3 bases; junction bases outside the gene matches: 4. The CDR3 runs to 15 residues. From germline, CDR1 is SGHDT and CDR2 YYEEEE. CDR3 in DNA: TGTGCCAGCAGCGGCCTAGCGGGGGGGAAAGAGACCCAGTACTTC. Encoded protein: CASSGLAGGKETQYF.

This clone was detected only once. The J gene is TRBJ2-7, the V gene TRBV7-2; the D is unclear. V lost 4 bases and J 0 bases, leaving 7 bases between the germline ends. The CDR3 extends over 13 amino acids. Germline CDR1 is SGHTA and CDR2 is FQGNSA. The CDR3: CASSSPSSYEQYF. In DNA form, the CDR3 reads TGTGCCAGCAGCTCTCCCAGCTCCTACGAGCAGTACTTC.

The chain is built from TRBV29-1 and TRBJ2-3; 11 positions match TRBD2. Germline CDR1 is SQVTM and CDR2 is ANQGSEA. The CDR3 covers 15 residues. V was pared by 3 bases and J by 3 bases, with 5 bases of the junction left unmatched. The CDR3 spells CSVERLAGGTDTQYF. CDR3 DNA sequence: TGCAGCGTTGAGAGATTAGCGGGGGGGACAGATACGCAGTATTTT.

The V gene is TRBV2, the J gene TRBJ2-3, with 9 bases aligning to TRBD1. CDR1 SNHLY and CDR2 FYNNEI come from the germline V gene. V gave up 5 bases and J gave up 2 bases; unmatched junction bases: 5. This CDR3 spans 15 amino acids. The chain's CDR3 is CASSSGQGYTDTQYF. The CDR3 bases are TGTGCCAGCAGTTCGGGACAGGGATACACAGATACGCAGTATTTT.

The chain joins TRBV4-3 to TRBJ2-1; D not resolved. The CDR3 contains 16 residues. The germline V and J ends were trimmed by 3 bases and 5 bases, with 17 bases remaining between them. Germline V gives CDR1 LGHNA, CDR2 YSLEER. Here the CDR3 DNA reads TGCGCCAGCAGCCAGGCTATATCCGGGTGGGACAATGAGCAGTTCTTC. Residues: CASSQAISGWDNEQFF.

The chain combines TRBV28 with TRBJ1-1; possibly TRBD1 for D (6 bases). V was shortened by 2 bases and J by 4 bases, with 8 bases between the two germline ends. CDR1 is MDHEN, CDR2 SYDVKM, per germline. The CDR3 is 13 residues long. This CDR3 is CASSLRRGTEAFF. CDR3 DNA sequence: TGTGCCAGCAGTTTACGCAGGGGCACTGAAGCTTTCTTT.

V is TRBV21-1 and J is TRBJ2-7; TRBD2 reflects the table's D call only, with no check against the DNA. TRBV21-1 is deemed a pseudogene. The CDR3 loop spans 16 amino acids. Here the CDR3 DNA reads TGTGCCAGCAGCAAAGGAACTAGCACAGTCTATTACGAGCAGTACTTC. It yields the protein CASSKGTSTVYYEQYF.

The chain links TRBV7-8 to TRBJ1-2; D unclear. V lost 5 bases, J lost 8 bases, and 24 bases lay in between. Per germline, CDR1 SGHVS and CDR2 FQNEAQ. This CDR3 spans 16 amino acids. The CDR3 DNA reads TGTGCCAGCAGCGCTCAACGAGGGAGCCCAAGGCGAGGCTACACCTTC. Protein: CASSAQRGSPRRGYTF.

The chain links TRBV28 to TRBJ2-7; TRBD2 is a possible D gene (5 bases). Germline loops: CDR1 MDHEN, CDR2 SYDVKM. Trimming removed 2 bases from V and 0 bases from J, with 14 bases in between. The CDR3 contains 16 residues. CDR3 amino acids: CASSLHPLRGSYEQYF. The CDR3, as DNA: TGTGCCAGCAGTTTACACCCGCTACGGGGCTCCTACGAGCAGTACTTC.

The V call is TRBV6-1, the J call TRBJ2-1, with 9 bases identical to TRBD1. The CDR3 extends over 17 amino acids. Germline V gene lookup returns CDR1 MNHNS and CDR2 SASEGT. Trimming took 4 bases from V and 8 from J; bases not matched to a gene: 15. CDR3: CASSGILHGTGLYEQFF. The DNA of the CDR3 is TGTGCCAGCAGTGGAATCCTACACGGGACAGGGCTCTATGAGCAGTTCTTC.

The chain uses TRBV13 and TRBJ2-1; 7 bases align to TRBD1. The CDR3 is 16 amino acids. The V gene's germline CDR1 is PRHDT and CDR2 FYEKMQ (reference sequence). Germline trimming cut 3 bases from V and 9 bases from J; bases unmatched to any gene: 14. The DNA for the CDR3 is TGTGCCAGCAGCTTCTACCGCTTGGCACAGGGGACTGAGCAGTTCTTC. It yields the protein CASSFYRLAQGTEQFF.

This clone was detected once. CDR3 residues: CASRTANYGYTF. The CDR3 bases are TGTGCCAGTAGGACAGCTAACTATGGCTACACCTTC. The gene calls are TRBV28 and TRBJ1-2, with a possible D match to TRBD1 (6 bases). V gave up 9 bases and J gave up 0 bases, with 8 bases separating them. Germline-derived CDR1 and CDR2 are MDHEN and SYDVKM. The CDR3 runs to 12 residues.

The chain links TRBV5-1 to TRBJ1-1, with D uncertain. Germline loops: CDR1 SGHRS, CDR2 YFSETQ. CDR3 length equals 12 residues. The ends were cut back, 3 bases at V and 7 bases at J, with 10 bases in the middle. The chain's CDR3 is CASSSSGFEAFF. The CDR3 DNA reads TGCGCCAGCAGCTCGTCAGGATTTGAAGCTTTCTTT.

This chain joins TRBV2 and TRBJ1-2, with a possible D match to TRBD1 (6 bases). V lost 8 bases, J lost 3 bases, and 16 bases lay in between. Germline CDR1 is SNHLY and CDR2 is FYNNEI. The CDR3 length is 14 residues. The CDR3 sequence: CASGEGGRHYGYTF. CDR3 DNA sequence: TGTGCCAGCGGGGAGGGGGGACGGCACTATGGCTACACCTTC.

This rearrangement joins TRBV5-1 to TRBJ2-1, with TRBD2 matching over 11 bases. This CDR3 comprises 16 residues. The J segment lost 3 bases and the V segment lost 0 bases, leaving 2 bases of the junction unmatched. In germline, CDR1 is SGHRS, CDR2 YFSETQ. CDR3 loop: CASSLASGGHYNEQFF. CDR3 DNA sequence: TGCGCCAGCAGCTTGGCTAGCGGGGGGCACTACAATGAGCAGTTCTTC.

The genes are TRBV27 and TRBJ2-3; maybe TRBD2 (7 bases). Germline-derived CDR1 and CDR2 are MNHEY and SMNVEV (reference sequence). Trimming took 6 bases from V and 6 from J, leaving 16 bases between them. The CDR3 loop spans 14 amino acids. The CDR3 DNA reads TGTGCCAGCAGGTCGGGGGGCGCATGGGATACGCAGTATTTT. It is translated as CASRSGGAWDTQYF.